What follows are 27 T cell receptor beta chains derived from one specimen sequenced in a study of blood T cells in healthy people across ages. Sample-barcoded 5' priming and a J-beta primer mix drove a second PCR of about 7 to 11 cycles. TCRdb reprocessed the 5' RACE reads via MiXCR and lists one record per CDR3 protein. The profile covers roughly 1,800,000 distinct CDR3 sequences, with 49% appearing a single time and less than 2.5% taken by the ten largest. Sample: blood. Receptors originate from a woman aged 35 to 49 in good health.

This clonotype was recorded only once. The gene calls are TRBV6-5 and TRBJ1-2; 9 bases line up with TRBD1. V trimming: 6 bases; J trimming: 0 bases; junction bases outside the gene matches: 5. CDR1 MNHEY and CDR2 SVGAGI come from the germline V gene. The length of the CDR3 is 15 residues. CDR3 in DNA: TGTGCCAGCAGAATACAGGGGGCGCCTAACTATGGCTACACCTTC. Translating gives CASRIQGAPNYGYTF.

The chain is built from TRBV27 and TRBJ1-2; possibly TRBD1 for D (6 bases). Germline V lookup: CDR1 MNHEY, CDR2 SMNVEV (reference sequence). V was clipped by 2 bases and J by 4 bases, with 14 bases between them. The CDR3 extends over 15 amino acids. The CDR3 region has the DNA TGTGCCAGCAGTTTAAACGGACAGTTTTTCTATGGCTACACCTTC. Its protein is CASSLNGQFFYGYTF.

The chain has TRBV20-1 and TRBJ2-5; 11 bases are a match to TRBD2. V lost 5 bases to trimming and J lost 2 bases; unmatched junction nucleotides: 7. The length of the CDR3 is 15 residues. Germline loops: CDR1 DFQATT, CDR2 SNEGSKA (reference sequence). The CDR3 nucleotides are TGCAGTGCTGGGAGACTAGCGGGGAATCAAGAGACCCAGTACTTC. Its translation: CSAGRLAGNQETQYF.

About this clonotype: Since a much larger clone is just one base distant, this may be a read error. V gene TRBV20-1 combines with J gene TRBJ1-2, with 10 nucleotides matching TRBD1. The germline V gene has CDR1 DFQATT and CDR2 SNEGSKA (reference sequence). Trimming took 4 bases from V and 7 from J; bases not matched to a gene: 9. This CDR3 has 14 residues. The CDR3 DNA reads as TGCAGTGCTATTACGGGACAGGGGATCGGTGGCTACACCTTC. It translates to CSAITGQGIGGYTF.

The J gene is TRBJ1-6, the V gene TRBV18, with a tentative D call TRBD1 (6 bases). The CDR3 covers 15 residues. Germline V gene data show CDR1 as KGHSH and CDR2 as LQKENI. Trimming cost V 0 bases and J 6 bases, with 9 bases left between them. The CDR3 nucleotides are TGTGCCAGCTCACCACCAAGGGGGGCTAATTCACCCCTCCACTTT. Translating it yields CASSPPRGANSPLHF.

This clonotype was counted between two and nine times. The DNA for the CDR3 is TGTGCCAGCAGCCTAGCGGGGGGGGATGCTGAGCAGTTCTTC. Translated: CASSLAGGDAEQFF. This rearrangement joins TRBV28 to TRBJ2-1; 12 bases line up with TRBD2. Germline V gene sequence: CDR1 MDHEN, CDR2 SYDVKM. This CDR3 spans 14 amino acids. V was pared by 6 bases and J by 9 bases, with 6 bases of the junction left unmatched.

This chain connects TRBV29-1 to TRBJ2-1, with TRBD1 matching 9 bases. V was pared by 6 bases and J by 5 bases, with 11 bases of the junction left unmatched. Germline V gene sequence: CDR1 SQVTM, CDR2 ANQGSEA. The CDR3 sequence is 15 residues long. CDR3 sequence: CSVQRGTGFDNEQFF. The CDR3 DNA follows: TGCAGCGTCCAACGCGGGACAGGGTTCGACAATGAGCAGTTCTTC.

The rearrangement links TRBV5-1 to TRBJ2-7, with D maybe TRBD1 (6 bases). The CDR3 loop spans 16 amino acids. Trimming took off 2 bases at V and 1 base at J, with 16 bases between the two ends. Germline lookup yields CDR1 SGHRS and CDR2 YFSETQ. The CDR3 loop is CASSFLANRVSYEQYF. CDR3 sequence (DNA): TGCGCCAGCAGCTTTTTGGCCAACAGGGTTTCCTACGAGCAGTACTTC.

This clonotype was observed a handful of times. The rearrangement links TRBV29-1 to TRBJ2-7; TRBD1 matches at 8 bases. The trim removed 6 bases at V and 3 bases at J, leaving 7 bases unmatched. From germline, CDR1 is SQVTM and CDR2 ANQGSEA. This CDR3 is built from 13 residues. This chain's CDR3 is CSVGTGGDYEQYF. The CDR3 DNA is TGCAGCGTCGGAACAGGGGGAGACTACGAGCAGTACTTC.

This clonotype was counted between two and nine times. The gene calls are TRBV27 and TRBJ2-3; 7 bases fit TRBD1. The CDR3 loop spans 16 amino acids. Germline trimming cut 7 bases from V and 5 bases from J; bases unmatched to any gene: 15. CDR1 and CDR2 from the germline V gene are MNHEY and SMNVEV (reference sequence). The CDR3 nucleotides read TGTGCCAGCACCGCCTTTTCCGGGACAGTGGGAGATACGCAGTATTTT. Its translation is CASTAFSGTVGDTQYF.

This clonotype was seen a handful of times. The CDR3: CASSLVGQPTNYGYTF. The DNA for the CDR3 is TGCGCCAGCAGCTTGGTAGGGCAGCCCACTAACTATGGCTACACCTTC. This sequence joins TRBV5-1 and TRBJ1-2; D unresolved. Between the trimmed V and J ends, which lost 0 bases and 0 bases, there was a span of 12 bases. The CDR3 is 16 amino acids. The germline V gene has CDR1 SGHRS and CDR2 YFSETQ.

This clonotype was counted only a few times. CDR3 in amino acids: CASSSRATSGGAKTQYF. In DNA form, the CDR3 reads TGTGCCAGCAGCTCGCGAGCTACTAGCGGGGGGGCAAAGACCCAGTACTTC. V gene TRBV7-2 combines with J gene TRBJ2-5; 13 bases match TRBD2. V shed 4 bases, J shed 6 bases, and the junction held 11 bases outside the gene matches. The CDR3 loop spans 17 amino acids. In germline, CDR1 is SGHTA, CDR2 FQGNSA.

This clonotype has just a few counts. J is TRBJ2-5 and V is TRBV2; D is perhaps TRBD2 (6 bases). Germline V gives CDR1 SNHLY, CDR2 FYNNEI. Trimming left V 4 bases short and J 0 bases short, with 18 bases between. The CDR3 totals 17 residues. The CDR3 here is CASSGIPGLRHQETQYF. As DNA, the CDR3 is TGTGCCAGCAGTGGCATTCCGGGACTCCGCCACCAAGAGACCCAGTACTTC.

This clonotype was counted only a few times. The CDR3 DNA reads TGTGCCACCAGTGATTTGAGCGGGACAGGGAGCACAGATACGCAGTATTTT. As protein: CATSDLSGTGSTDTQYF. The chain employs TRBV24-1 and TRBJ2-3, with 9 bases aligning to TRBD1. V was clipped by 0 bases and J by 0 bases; unmatched bases: 3. Germline V gene sequence: CDR1 KGHDR, CDR2 SFDVKD. This CDR3 is 17 amino acids long.

This chain joins TRBV5-1 and TRBJ2-3; no firm D call. CDR3 size: 14 residues. V dropped 0 bases and J dropped 5 bases, with 10 bases sitting between them. Germline loops: CDR1 SGHRS, CDR2 YFSETQ. Here the CDR3 DNA reads TGCGCCAGCAGCTTGGGCGCCAGTCAAGATACGCAGTATTTT. This codes for CASSLGASQDTQYF.

This rearrangement joins TRBV12-3 or TRBV12-4 to TRBJ2-1, with TRBD2 matching over 9 bases. The CDR3 contains 15 residues. The V segment lost 4 bases and the J segment 10 bases; nucleotides outside the gene matches: 11. The CDR3 protein is CASSYDLRGGGEQFF. The CDR3 DNA follows: TGTGCCAGCAGTTATGATTTGCGGGGGGGAGGGGAGCAGTTCTTC.

This clonotype came up a few times. This chain joins TRBV2 and TRBJ2-7, with 9 bases aligning to TRBD2. Trimming at V came to 2 bases and at J to 0 bases, leaving 8 bases not matched to a gene. Germline values: CDR1 SNHLY, CDR2 FYNNEI. The CDR3 is made up of 17 amino acids. Here the CDR3 reads CASSEWLAGSSSYEQYF. Written as DNA, the CDR3 is TGTGCCAGCAGTGAATGGCTAGCGGGGTCGAGCTCCTACGAGCAGTACTTC.

A few counts support this clonotype. This chain joins TRBV10-2 and TRBJ2-1; D is possibly TRBD2 (7 bases). The CDR3 consists of 15 residues. In germline, CDR1 is WSHSY, CDR2 SAAADI. Trimming left V 4 bases short and J 5 bases short, with 15 bases between. CDR3 residues: CASSVWGGRNNEQFF. The CDR3 nucleotides are TGCGCCAGCAGTGTGTGGGGGGGCAGGAACAATGAGCAGTTCTTC.

The rearrangement uses TRBV21-1 and TRBJ2-7; the table assigns TRBD2, which was not confirmed against the DNA. TRBV21-1 constitutes a pseudogene. CDR3 size: 16 residues. The CDR3 loop is CASSKEGLAAPCEQYF. The CDR3, as DNA: TGTGCCAGCAGCAAAGAAGGACTAGCGGCCCCCTGCGAGCAGTACTTC.

V gene TRBV20-1 combines with J gene TRBJ2-4, with D maybe TRBD1 (6 bases). From germline, CDR1 is DFQATT and CDR2 SNEGSKA (reference sequence). This CDR3 region has 15 residues. V dropped 5 bases and J dropped 0 bases, with 14 bases sitting between them. CDR3 residues: CSALDSQIAKNIQYF. The CDR3 nucleotides are TGCAGTGCTCTGGACAGCCAAATAGCCAAAAACATTCAGTACTTC.

V is TRBV2 and J is TRBJ1-2; TRBD1 matches at 7 bases. Germline V gene data show CDR1 as SNHLY and CDR2 as FYNNEI. The J segment lost 4 bases and the V segment lost 8 bases, leaving 10 bases of the junction unmatched. This CDR3 comprises 14 residues. The CDR3 region is CASHRQGTSYGYTF. CDR3 bases: TGTGCCAGCCACCGACAGGGTACTAGCTATGGCTACACCTTC.

This clonotype appeared a few times. CDR3 DNA: TGTGCCAGCAGTGGGAGGAACATTCAGTACTTC. This gives the protein CASSGRNIQYF. This rearrangement joins TRBV6-6 to TRBJ2-4; D may be TRBD2 (6 bases). Deletions cut 5 bases from V and 7 bases from J, with 6 bases between. The CDR3 covers 11 residues. Germline V gene lookup returns CDR1 MNHNY and CDR2 SVGAGI (reference sequence).

The J gene is TRBJ2-3, the V gene TRBV20-1, with 8 nucleotides matching TRBD2. Germline V CDR1 and CDR2: DFQATT, SNEGSKA (reference sequence). CDR3 length: 16 residues. V dropped 0 bases and J dropped 2; count of bases not matched to a gene: 7. The CDR3 DNA reads TGCAGTGCTAGAGATCCCCAGCGGGGGACCACAGATACGCAGTATTTT. It codes for CSARDPQRGTTDTQYF.

The chain carries TRBV6-5 and TRBJ2-3, with TRBD2 matching 11 bases. From germline, CDR1 is MNHEY and CDR2 SVGAGI. Trimming took 6 bases from V and 7 from J; bases not matched to a gene: 9. CDR3 length: 15 amino acids. CDR3 in amino acids: CASRPGTSGAYTQYF. The CDR3 nucleotides read TGTGCCAGCAGGCCCGGGACTAGCGGTGCTTATACGCAGTATTTT.

The rearrangement links TRBV5-1 to TRBJ2-7, with TRBD1 identical over 7 bases. This CDR3 has 17 residues. The V segment lost 4 bases and the J segment 6 bases; nucleotides outside the gene matches: 19. The germline CDR1 and CDR2 sequences are SGHRS and YFSETQ. DNA of the CDR3: TGCGCCAGCAGCGAGGGAACCGGGACAGCGTATACGGGCGAGCAGTACTTC. Residues: CASSEGTGTAYTGEQYF.

The chain is built from TRBV4-2 and TRBJ1-2, with D hard to call. The length of the CDR3 is 15 residues. Trimming stripped 3 bases from V and 3 bases from J, with 14 bases between. The germline V gene has CDR1 LGHNA and CDR2 YNFKEQ. CDR3 DNA: TGTGCCAGCAGCCACCGAGGTGGCAGCGACTATGGCTACACCTTC. Translation: CASSHRGGSDYGYTF.

This clonotype came up once. This chain links TRBV20-1 with TRBJ2-1; 16 bases agree with TRBD2. The CDR3 consists of 16 residues. The germline CDR1 and CDR2 sequences are DFQATT and SNEGSKA (reference sequence). The V and J ends lost 6 bases and 2 bases, in that order; junction bases with no gene match: 4. The CDR3 spells CSAGTSGGEAYNEQFF. DNA of the CDR3: TGCAGTGCCGGGACTAGCGGGGGGGAAGCCTACAATGAGCAGTTCTTC.